This TCR beta chain stems from a study of spatial heterogeneity in lung cancer. Whole-study findings and limits: Mutation counts in tumors were tracked by counts of expanded intratumoral alpha and beta TCRs. Estimates put coverage of tumor T cells about 7% for alpha and more than 11% for beta chains.

TCRdb called the 5' RACE reads again in MiXCR, with one record for every CDR3 protein. The data hold 20,000 to 25,000 distinct CDR3 sequences, with around 15% observed a single time. Germline V gene sequence: CDR1 SGHRS, CDR2 YFSETQ. V trimming: 6 bases; J trimming: 2 bases; junction bases outside the gene matches: 8. This CDR3 comprises 15 residues. This clonotype was found a few times. Its antigen is still unknown. Indicated time point: sample taken at primary tumor resection. The sample consisted of lung tumor tissue, taken at surgery. The rearrangement links TRBV5-1 to TRBJ2-5, with 9 nucleotides matching TRBD2. The clonotype comes from a female donor with early-stage non-small cell lung cancer. CDR3 amino acids: CASNLAGYRQETQYF. Written as DNA, the CDR3 is TGCGCCAGCAACCTAGCGGGATATCGACAAGAGACCCAGTACTTC. The entire variable domain, with the rest obtained from reference TRBV5-1 and TRBJ2-5, is as follows: KAGVTQTPRYLIKTRGQQVTLSCSPISGHRSVSWYQQTPGQGLQFLFEYFSETQRNKGNFPGRFSGRQFSNSRSEMNVSTLELGDSALYLCASNLAGYRQETQYFGPGTRLLVL.